A selection of T cell receptor beta chains follows, all from one sample in a study of CD8 T cells in Susac syndrome. TCRdb fed the immunoSEQ multiplex PCR reads into MiXCR, producing one record per CDR3 protein. The sample holds some 60,000 distinct CDR3 sequences, just over 90% seen once. Sequencing was done on a sample of CD8+ T cells from PBMCs. These receptors were obtained from a human donor in good health. The CDR3 runs from the conserved cysteine through the conserved F or W. The D gene is left open where the match is weak. Size is omitted from some rows. Given values are once, few, many or a class for expanded clones.

clone_size j_call d_call cdr3_length v_call cdr3_nt cdr3_aa
- TRBJ1-1 TRBD1 12 TRBV19 TGTGCCAGTAGTCCCCAGGGGGCTGAAGCTTTCTTT CASSPQGAEAFF
- TRBJ1-2 TRBD1 15 TRBV12-3/TRBV12-4 TGTGCCAGCAGTTCCACAGGGGTGGGAGACTATGGCTACACCTTC CASSSTGVGDYGYTF
- TRBJ1-5 - 17 TRBV3-1 TGTGCCAGCAGCCACTCCGAAAAGGGGGGTGGCAATCAGCCCCAGCATTTT CASSHSEKGGGNQPQHF
- TRBJ2-7 - 13 TRBV3-1 TGTGCCAGCAGCCCTACAGACTCCTACGAGCAGTACTTC CASSPTDSYEQYF
- TRBJ2-2 TRBD2 16 TRBV12-5 TGTGCTAGTGGTTTGGTAGCGGGGGGGCACACCGGGGAGCTGTTTTTT CASGLVAGGHTGELFF
once TRBJ2-1 TRBD1 13 TRBV29-1 TGCAGCGGGGGGGACAGGGCCGACAATGAGCAGTTCTTC CSGGDRADNEQFF
- TRBJ2-7 - 14 TRBV5-5 TGTGCCAGCAGCCCCGGGGGAGTATCCTACGAGCAGTACTTC CASSPGGVSYEQYF
- TRBJ2-1 TRBD1 15 TRBV13 TGTGCCAGCAGCTACCGGACAGGGATATACAATGAGCAGTTCTTC CASSYRTGIYNEQFF
- TRBJ2-2 - 13 TRBV7-2 TGTGCCAGCAGCTTAGAGGTGGCCCGGGAGCTGTTTTTT CASSLEVARELFF
- TRBJ2-7 TRBD1 15 TRBV7-2 TGTGCCAGCAGCTCAGGACCCGGGACAGGGGGCGAGCAGTACTTC CASSSGPGTGGEQYF
- TRBJ2-3 TRBD2 16 TRBV3-1 TGTGCCAGCAGCCAAGATTTCCGGGGGGTCACAGATACGCAGTATTTT CASSQDFRGVTDTQYF
- TRBJ2-1 - 14 TRBV6-1 TGTGCCAGCTGCGTCGAAAGAACCTACAATGAGCAGTTCTTC CASCVERTYNEQFF
- TRBJ2-2 - 11 TRBV12-3/TRBV12-4 TGTGCCAGCGGCCTAACCGGGGAGCTGTTTTTT CASGLTGELFF
- TRBJ1-4 TRBD1 13 TRBV4-1 TGCGCCAGCAGCACCAGGGGGGGGGAAAAACTGTTTTTT CASSTRGGEKLFF